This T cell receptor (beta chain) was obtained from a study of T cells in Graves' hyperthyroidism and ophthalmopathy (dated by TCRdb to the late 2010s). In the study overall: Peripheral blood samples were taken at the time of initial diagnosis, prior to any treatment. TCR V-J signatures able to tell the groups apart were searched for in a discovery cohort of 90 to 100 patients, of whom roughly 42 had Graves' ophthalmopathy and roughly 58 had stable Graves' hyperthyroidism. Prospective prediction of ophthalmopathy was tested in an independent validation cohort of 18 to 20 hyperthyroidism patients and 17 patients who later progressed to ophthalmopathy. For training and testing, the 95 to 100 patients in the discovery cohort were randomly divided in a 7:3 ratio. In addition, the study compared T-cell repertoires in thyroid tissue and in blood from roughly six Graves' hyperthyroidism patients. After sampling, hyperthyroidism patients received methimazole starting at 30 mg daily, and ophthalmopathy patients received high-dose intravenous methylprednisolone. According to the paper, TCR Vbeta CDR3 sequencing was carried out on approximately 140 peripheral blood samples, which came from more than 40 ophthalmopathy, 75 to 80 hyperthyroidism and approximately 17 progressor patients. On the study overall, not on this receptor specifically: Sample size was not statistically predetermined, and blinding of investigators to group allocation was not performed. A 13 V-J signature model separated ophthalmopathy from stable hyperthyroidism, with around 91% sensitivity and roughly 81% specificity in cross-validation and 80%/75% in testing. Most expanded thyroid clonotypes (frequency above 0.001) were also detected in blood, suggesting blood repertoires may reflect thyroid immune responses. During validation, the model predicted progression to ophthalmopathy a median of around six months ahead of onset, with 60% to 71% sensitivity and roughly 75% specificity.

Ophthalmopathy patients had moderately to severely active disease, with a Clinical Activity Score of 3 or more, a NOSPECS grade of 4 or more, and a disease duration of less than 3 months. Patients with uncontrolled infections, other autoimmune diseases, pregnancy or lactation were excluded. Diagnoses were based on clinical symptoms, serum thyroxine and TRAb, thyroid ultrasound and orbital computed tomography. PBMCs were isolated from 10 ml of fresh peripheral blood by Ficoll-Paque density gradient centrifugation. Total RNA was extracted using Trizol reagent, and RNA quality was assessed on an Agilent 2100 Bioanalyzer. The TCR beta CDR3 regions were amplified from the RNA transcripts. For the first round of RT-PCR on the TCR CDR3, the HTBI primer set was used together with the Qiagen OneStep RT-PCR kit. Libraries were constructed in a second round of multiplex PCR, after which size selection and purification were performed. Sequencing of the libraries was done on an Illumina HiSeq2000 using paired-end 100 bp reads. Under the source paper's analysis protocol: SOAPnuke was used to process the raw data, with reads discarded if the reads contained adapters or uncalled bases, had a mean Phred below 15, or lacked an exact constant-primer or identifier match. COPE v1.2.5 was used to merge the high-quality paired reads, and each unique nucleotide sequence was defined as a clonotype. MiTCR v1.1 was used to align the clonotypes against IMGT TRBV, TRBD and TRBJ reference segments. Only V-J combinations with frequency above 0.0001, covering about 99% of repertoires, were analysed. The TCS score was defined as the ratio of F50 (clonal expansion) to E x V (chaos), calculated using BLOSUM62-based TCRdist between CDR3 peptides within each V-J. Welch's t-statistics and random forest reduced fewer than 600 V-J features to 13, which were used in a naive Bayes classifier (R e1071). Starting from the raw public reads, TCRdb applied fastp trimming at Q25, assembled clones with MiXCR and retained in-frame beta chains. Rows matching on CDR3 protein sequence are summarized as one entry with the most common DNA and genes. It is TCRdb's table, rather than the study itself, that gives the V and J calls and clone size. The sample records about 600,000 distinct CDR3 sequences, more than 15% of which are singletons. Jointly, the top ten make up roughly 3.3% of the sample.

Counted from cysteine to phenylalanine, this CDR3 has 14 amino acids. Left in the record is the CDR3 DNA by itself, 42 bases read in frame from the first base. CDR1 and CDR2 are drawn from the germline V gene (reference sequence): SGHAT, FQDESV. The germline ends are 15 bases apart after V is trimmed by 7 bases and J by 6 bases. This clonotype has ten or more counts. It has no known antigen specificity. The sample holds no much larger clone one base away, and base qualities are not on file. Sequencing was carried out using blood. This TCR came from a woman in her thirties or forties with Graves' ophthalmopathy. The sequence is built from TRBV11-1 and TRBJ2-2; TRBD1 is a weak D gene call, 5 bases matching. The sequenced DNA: TGTGCCAGCAAGGGGCTAGTTCAGGCCGGGGAGCTGTTTTTT. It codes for CASKGLVQAGELFF.